This T cell receptor beta chain was observed in a study of OX40 agonist ivuxolimab in advanced cancers. For the wider study: Ivuxolimab, which targeted the costimulatory receptor OX40 (CD134), was an agonistic, fully human IgG2 monoclonal antibody. Intravenous ivuxolimab was administered to patients every 2 weeks at six dose levels: 0.01, 0.1, 0.3, 1.5, 3 and 10 mg/kg. Of the 50 to 55 dose-escalation patients, hepatocellular carcinoma was present in approximately 20, melanoma in approximately 15, renal cell carcinoma in 9 and head and neck cancer in 9. In the dose-escalation cohort, around four fifths of patients were male, and the mean age was roughly 60 years, with a range of roughly 20 to 85. Prior anti-PD-1, anti-PD-L1 or anti-CTLA-4 therapy was permitted, and 35% to 40% of dose-escalation patients had received checkpoint inhibitors. Partial responses occurred in three dose-escalation patients: two with cutaneous melanoma and one with hepatocellular carcinoma. Peripheral TCRbeta sequencing was intended to test whether TCR sequence diversity was altered and clonal T-cell expansion was caused by ivuxolimab. The paper covers the monotherapy dose-escalation part of the phase I ivuxolimab trial, which included N of about 50 patients. Summary of the overall study and its limitations: Low levels of normalized T-cell clonal expansion were also seen in some patients who did not respond. After ivuxolimab, more expanded clones were found on average in CD8+ T cells than in CD4+ T cells. In the 0.1-3.0 mg/kg groups, partial responders were among the patients with the lowest normalized peripheral clonal expansion, particularly in CD8+ T cells. Which antigens the clonally expanded peripheral T cells were specific for was not determined. At doses of 0.1 to 3.0 mg/kg, clonal expansion of both CD4+ and CD8+ T cells in blood was seen between baseline and week 6.

Turning to this clone: The antigen it recognizes is unknown. No qualities accompany the bases; no much larger clone lies one base away.

Genomic DNA was extracted from sorted cells for sequencing of the TCRbeta CDR3 region. The immunoSEQ Assay was used to sequence the TCRbeta CDR3 regions. As stored in TCRdb, this immuneACCESS dataset retains in-frame rearrangements with V and J assigned. A fraction of the clones does not appear; measured against another copy, unresolved V genes explain less than half of the discrepancy, and the remainder lacks a known reason. Here the sample has tens of thousands of clones; more than 80% occur a single time. Together, the top ten hold around 1.5% of the sample. Patients with a history of autoimmune disease or receiving systemic immunosuppression were excluded from the trial. Peripheral blood for TCR sequencing was drawn from every dose cohort at baseline, at cycle 4 day 1 and at cycle 7 day 1. The samples were drawn from a first-in-human, open-label, multicenter phase I dose-escalation trial of ivuxolimab. The trial enrolled adults with locally advanced or metastatic head and neck squamous cell, hepatocellular, melanoma or renal cell carcinoma. Before TCR sequencing, CD4+ T cells and CD8+ T cells were sorted from peripheral blood as separate populations.

From the cysteine through the phenylalanine, the CDR3 covers 14 amino acids. The entry retains the CDR3 DNA only, 42 bases that are in frame from base 1. The germline ends are 11 bases apart after V is trimmed by 5 bases and J by 0 bases. Reading the germline V gene (reference sequence) gives CDR1 SGHAT and CDR2 FQDESV. Material: CD4+ or CD8+ T cells sorted from blood, obtained in a trial of the OX40 agonist ivuxolimab. Here the chain combines TRBV11-1 and TRBJ2-7; the D region possibly corresponds to TRBD2 (7 bases align). The clonotype was recovered from an adult with an advanced solid tumor such as melanoma, head and neck, liver or kidney cancer. The nucleotide sequence is given as TGTGCCAGCAGCCCGGGGGGCACCTCCTACGAGCAGTACTTC. It encodes CASSPGGTSYEQYF.